The 11 T cell receptor beta chains in this list originate from one sample, sequenced in a study of blood T cell repertoires in COVID-19. Measured with immunoSEQ multiplex PCR; TCRdb has only the in-frame clones, and not every one. The top ten hold approximately 1.9% of the sample, which has approximately 73,000 clones, about nine tenths seen once. Material for sequencing was peripheral blood. These TCRs come from a woman in her sixties with acute or convalescent COVID-19.

The rearrangement joins TRBV30 to TRBJ2-1; 8 bases align to TRBD2. The CDR3 is 12 residues long. Germline loops: CDR1 GTSNPN, CDR2 SVGIG (reference sequence). Unmatched junction bases numbered 3, after V lost 4 bases and J lost 7 bases. CDR3 DNA: TGTGCCTGGACGTCTAGCGGGAATGAGCAGTTCTTC. Its translation is CAWTSSGNEQFF.

The gene calls are TRBV19 and TRBJ1-5; D unresolved. The CDR3 runs to 12 residues. CDR1 and CDR2 (germline): LNHDA, SQIVND (reference sequence). V was cut by 4 bases and J by 5 bases, with 6 bases left in between. CDR3 residues: CASSSRDQPQHF. The CDR3 DNA reads as TGTGCCAGTAGTAGCCGGGATCAGCCCCAGCATTTT.

The V call is TRBV28, the J call TRBJ1-2; D unclear. Between the trimmed V and J ends, which lost 6 bases and 1 base, there was a span of 9 bases. The germline V gene has CDR1 MDHEN and CDR2 SYDVKM. The CDR3 runs to 13 residues. The CDR3 DNA sequence: TGTGCCAGCAGGGGAGACAATAACTATGGCTACACCTTC. This encodes CASRGDNNYGYTF.

This chain connects TRBV7-9 to TRBJ1-3, with 8 bases matching TRBD1. Germline CDR1 and CDR2: SEHNR and FQNEAQ (reference sequence). With 4 bases clipped from V and 1 base from J, the junction kept 3 bases outside the gene matches. The CDR3 consists of 15 residues. CDR3 in DNA: TGTGCCAGCAGCTCCGACAGGGGATCTGGAAACACCATATATTTT. It yields the protein CASSSDRGSGNTIYF.

The chain has TRBV4-3 and TRBJ2-1; 9 nucleotides line up with TRBD2. This CDR3 is 17 amino acids long. V shed 4 bases, J shed 5 bases, and the junction held 12 bases outside the gene matches. The V gene's germline CDR1 is LGHNA and CDR2 YSLEER. The CDR3 reads CASSPEPVAGANNEQFF. CDR3 sequence (DNA): TGCGCCAGCAGCCCAGAACCGGTAGCGGGAGCGAACAATGAGCAGTTCTTC.

This chain connects TRBV18 to TRBJ2-5; D call uncertain. CDR1 and CDR2 (germline): KGHSH, LQKENI. This CDR3 is 15 amino acids long. Trimming stripped 2 bases from V and 5 bases from J, with 15 bases between. The CDR3 bases are TGTGCCAGCTCACCAAACCCCTCGCGGCCGGAGACCCAGTACTTC. Its protein product is CASSPNPSRPETQYF.

The chain links TRBV27 to TRBJ1-6, with D perhaps matching TRBD1 (5 bases). The CDR3 consists of 13 residues. The germline V gene has CDR1 MNHEY and CDR2 SMNVEV (reference sequence). The V gene lost 4 bases and the J gene lost 12 bases, with 13 bases spanning the gap. The CDR3 bases are TGTGCCAGCAGTTATATAGGGGATGGACCCCTCCACTTT. Its protein is CASSYIGDGPLHF.

The chain uses TRBV4-3 and TRBJ2-4; 11 nucleotides agree with TRBD2. Germline-derived CDR1 and CDR2 are LGHNA and YSLEER. The CDR3 sequence is 19 residues long. Unmatched junction bases numbered 7, after V lost 0 bases and J lost 0 bases. CDR3 region: CASSQDQRLAGGAKNIQYF. For the CDR3, the DNA is TGCGCCAGCAGCCAAGATCAGAGGCTAGCGGGAGGAGCCAAAAACATTCAGTACTTC.

This clone was seen a few times. The V gene is TRBV9, the J gene TRBJ1-1; 8 positions match TRBD1. The germline V gene encodes CDR1 SGDLS and CDR2 YYNGEE. V dropped 1 base and J dropped 4; count of bases not matched to a gene: 6. This CDR3 has 15 amino acids. The CDR3 DNA reads as TGTGCCAGCAGCGTATCAGGGGGCAGTGGCACTGAAGCTTTCTTT. Amino acid sequence: CASSVSGGSGTEAFF.

This clone was detected only a few times. V gene TRBV2 combines with J gene TRBJ2-7, with 10 positions matching TRBD1. Germline V gene data show CDR1 as SNHLY and CDR2 as FYNNEI. The CDR3 consists of 15 residues. J was trimmed by 5 bases and V by 3 bases; bases with no gene match: 7. CDR3 amino acids: CASSETGTGVHEQYF. As DNA, the CDR3 is TGTGCCAGCAGTGAGACCGGGACAGGGGTACACGAGCAGTACTTC.

This clone was counted a single time. The gene calls are TRBV7-2 and TRBJ1-5; D is uncertain. This CDR3 contains 15 residues. Trimming shortened V by 4 bases and J by 0 bases, and 10 bases separated the two germline ends. CDR1 and CDR2 (germline): SGHTA, FQGNSA. CDR3: CASSSGSISNQPQHF. In nucleotides, the CDR3 is TGTGCCAGCAGCTCCGGGTCGATTAGCAATCAGCCCCAGCATTTT.